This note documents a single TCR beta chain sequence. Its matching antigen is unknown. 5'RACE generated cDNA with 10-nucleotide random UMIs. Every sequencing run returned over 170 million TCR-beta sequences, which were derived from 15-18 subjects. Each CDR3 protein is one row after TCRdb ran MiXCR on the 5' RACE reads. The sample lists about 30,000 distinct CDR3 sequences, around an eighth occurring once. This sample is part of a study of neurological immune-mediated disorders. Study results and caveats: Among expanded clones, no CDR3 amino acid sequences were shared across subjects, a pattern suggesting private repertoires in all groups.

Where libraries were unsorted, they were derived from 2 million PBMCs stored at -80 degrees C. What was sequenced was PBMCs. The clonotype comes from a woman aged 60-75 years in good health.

The CDR3 here is CASSLELEGSIYGYTF. CDR3 DNA sequence: TGTGCCAGCAGCTTAGAATTAGAGGGATCCATATATGGCTACACCTTC. The J gene is TRBJ1-2, the V gene TRBV7-9; D is unclear. The ends were cut back, 1 base at V and 5 bases at J, with 17 bases in the middle. This CDR3 region has 16 residues. The germline V gene encodes CDR1 SEHNR and CDR2 FQNEAQ (reference sequence).